Each of the 7 T cell receptor beta chains below was sequenced from the same sample in a study of T cells in Graves' hyperthyroidism and ophthalmopathy. What was amplified from RNA transcripts were TCR beta CDR3 regions. With the HTBI primer set, the TCR CDR3 went through a first round of RT-PCR. Each CDR3 protein gets one entry after TCRdb re-called the multiplex PCR reads with MiXCR. In the table there are 700,000 or so distinct CDR3 sequences, about 15% of which are singletons. Input material: blood. The receptors derive from a woman aged 45 to 65 with Graves' ophthalmopathy.

Turning to this clonotype: One end of the junction is discordant with germline, which a read error may explain. The V call is TRBV24-1, the J call TRBJ2-1; 11 nucleotides agree with TRBD2. Germline V CDR1 and CDR2: KGHDR, SFDVKD. There are 16 residues in the CDR3. The CDR3, as DNA: TGTGCCACCGGTGACAATCTAGCGGGAGGATTTAATGAGCAGTTCTTC. Its protein product is CATGDNLAGGFNEQFF.

The chain uses TRBV6-2 or TRBV6-3 and TRBJ2-7, with TRBD1 matching 7 bases. The germline V gene encodes CDR1 MNHEY and CDR2 SVGEGT. J lost 3 bases, V lost 2 bases, and 7 bases had no gene match. This CDR3 comprises 15 residues. CDR3 coding DNA: TGTGCCAGCAGTTACGGGACAGCCGGCGGCTACGAGCAGTACTTC. Translating it yields CASSYGTAGGYEQYF.

The gene calls are TRBV12-3 or TRBV12-4 and TRBJ2-3; 7 nucleotides match TRBD2. The V and J ends lost 3 bases and 3 bases, in that order; junction bases with no gene match: 9. This CDR3 spans 16 amino acids. CDR3 amino acids: CASSFGGGRSTDTQYF. The DNA for the CDR3 is TGTGCCAGCAGTTTTGGTGGCGGGAGATCTACAGATACGCAGTATTTT.

The V call is TRBV27, the J call TRBJ2-7, with D possibly TRBD1 on 6 matching bases. Per the germline V gene, CDR1 is MNHEY and CDR2 is SMNVEV (reference sequence). The CDR3 spans 18 residues. Trimming took 5 bases from V and 3 from J, leaving 26 bases between them. The CDR3 loop reads CASSAYPGEPLIHYEQYF. The CDR3 DNA follows: TGTGCCAGCAGTGCCTACCCAGGGGAACCCTTGATCCACTACGAGCAGTACTTC.

V gene TRBV2 combines with J gene TRBJ2-1; D possibly matches TRBD1 or TRBD2 (6 bases each). This CDR3 has 15 residues. V was shortened by 2 bases and J by 7 bases, with 15 bases between the two germline ends. The germline gives CDR1 SNHLY, CDR2 FYNNEI. CDR3 sequence (DNA): TGTGCCAGCAGTGAAAGTTGGGGGGCGGGGAATGAGCAGTTCTTC. It codes for CASSESWGAGNEQFF.

This clonotype has a count of ten or more. The genes are TRBV20-1 and TRBJ2-3; D remains unclear. Per germline, CDR1 DFQATT and CDR2 SNEGSKA (reference sequence). The CDR3 sequence is 13 residues long. V lost 1 base and J 0 bases, leaving 5 bases between the germline ends. In nucleotides, the CDR3 is TGCAGTGCTAGAGTGCCGAGCACAGATACGCAGTATTTT. Protein product: CSARVPSTDTQYF.

This chain uses TRBV18 with TRBJ1-2; D unresolved. V lost 1 base to trimming and J lost 6 bases, with 12 bases between them. Per the germline V gene, CDR1 is KGHSH and CDR2 is LQKENI. The CDR3 consists of 14 residues. CDR3 region: CASSPQDAGNGYTF. The CDR3 region has the DNA TGTGCCAGCTCACCACAGGACGCGGGGAATGGCTACACCTTC.